Shown below are 9 T cell receptor beta chains from a single sample sequenced in a study of shared clonotypes between healthy human individuals. Only in-frame clones appear in the TCRdb table, and some are missing; sequencing was by immunoSEQ multiplex PCR. The sample gives over a million clones, around 97% of which show up once; 1.2% is in the top ten. Sequencing was performed on naive CD4+ T cells sorted from blood. Subset meaning: CD45RA+ positively selected. The receptors derive from a man aged 30-40 years in good health.

The CDR3 DNA follows: TGCGCCAGCAGCTCGGGGGGCAGCCGATCCTACGAGCAGTACTTC. It encodes CASSSGGSRSYEQYF. The rearrangement joins TRBV5-1 to TRBJ2-7, with a possible D match to TRBD2 (7 bases). The CDR3 runs 15 residues. V shed 3 bases and J shed 1 base, with 14 bases lying between them. CDR1 and CDR2 from the germline V gene are SGHRS and YFSETQ.

The chain carries TRBV11-2 and TRBJ1-1; no clear D gene. CDR1 is SGHAT, CDR2 FQNNGV, per germline. This CDR3 comprises 12 residues. With 3 bases removed from V and 10 bases from J, the gap between germline ends came to 12 bases. CDR3 nucleotides: TGTGCCAGCAGCTTGTCTGGGCGGGGAGCTTTCTTT. Translation: CASSLSGRGAFF.

This chain joins TRBV27 and TRBJ2-7; D assignment may be TRBD1 or TRBD2 (5 bases each). Germline CDR1 and CDR2: MNHEY and SMNVEV (reference sequence). V was cut by 2 bases and J by 6 bases, with 11 bases left in between. The CDR3 has 13 amino acids. Here the CDR3 reads CASSLLGTAEQYF. CDR3 nucleotide sequence: TGTGCCAGCAGTTTACTCGGGACCGCCGAGCAGTACTTC.

The V call is TRBV6-1, the J call TRBJ1-5, with a weak D call TRBD1 (6 bases). V lost 7 bases to trimming and J lost 5 bases, with 12 bases between them. Germline V lookup: CDR1 MNHNS, CDR2 SASEGT. This CDR3 comprises 13 residues. The CDR3 region is CASTQGYYQPQHF. The CDR3 DNA is TGTGCCAGCACACAGGGCTACTATCAGCCCCAGCATTTT.

The CDR3 coding sequence is TGTGCCAGCAGCAAAGATGCGGGAGTACCCCCAACCCTTAACACCGGGGAGCTGTTTTTT. It yields the protein CASSKDAGVPPTLNTGELFF. This chain uses TRBV21-1 with TRBJ2-2; TRBD2 is taken as the D call from the table, unchecked against the DNA. TRBV21-1 is flagged as a pseudogene. The CDR3 has 20 residues.

The chain recombines TRBV5-4 with TRBJ2-7; 8 nucleotides line up with TRBD2. The germline V gene has CDR1 SGHNT and CDR2 YYREEE (reference sequence). This CDR3 has 17 residues. V lost 0 bases and J lost 2; bases outside the gene matches: 10. The DNA for the CDR3 is TGTGCCAGCAGCTTGGGGAACCCCAGCGGGAGCGCCTACGAGCAGTACTTC. Translation: CASSLGNPSGSAYEQYF.

The chain is built from TRBV6-6 and TRBJ1-2; 8 bases align to TRBD1. The CDR3 length is 15 residues. J was trimmed by 6 bases and V by 0 bases; bases with no gene match: 6. Germline values: CDR1 MNHNY, CDR2 SVGAGI (reference sequence). The CDR3 protein is CASSYSGGQGNGYTF. In nucleotides, the CDR3 is TGTGCCAGCAGTTACTCGGGTGGACAGGGAAATGGCTACACCTTC.

This chain links TRBV5-1 with TRBJ2-2, with TRBD1 identical over 7 bases. Germline V gene lookup returns CDR1 SGHRS and CDR2 YFSETQ. The junction had 9 bases not matched to a gene; V was cut back by 4 bases and J by 6 bases. CDR3 length equals 15 residues. Here the CDR3 reads CASSLPTGLSGELFF. CDR3 coding DNA: TGCGCCAGCAGCCTCCCGACAGGGTTGTCCGGGGAGCTGTTTTTT.

V gene TRBV28 combines with J gene TRBJ1-5; TRBD1 matches 12 bases. Germline loops: CDR1 MDHEN, CDR2 SYDVKM. Germline trimming cut 8 bases from V and 4 bases from J; bases unmatched to any gene: 12. The CDR3 length is 17 residues. The CDR3 nucleotides are TGTGCCAGCCTCCCGCTCATGGGACAGGGGGCAAATCAGCCCCAGCATTTT. Amino acid sequence: CASLPLMGQGANQPQHF.